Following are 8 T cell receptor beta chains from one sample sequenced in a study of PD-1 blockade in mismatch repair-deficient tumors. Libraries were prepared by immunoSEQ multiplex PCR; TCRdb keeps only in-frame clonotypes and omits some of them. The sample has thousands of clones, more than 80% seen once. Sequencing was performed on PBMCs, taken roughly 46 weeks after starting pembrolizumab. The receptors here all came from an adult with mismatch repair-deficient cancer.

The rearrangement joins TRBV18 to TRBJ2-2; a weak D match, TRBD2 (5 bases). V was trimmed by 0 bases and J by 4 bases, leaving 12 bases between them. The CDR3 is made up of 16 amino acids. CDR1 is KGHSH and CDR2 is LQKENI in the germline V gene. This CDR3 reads CASSPPGAGGTGELFF. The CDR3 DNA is TGTGCCAGCTCACCACCGGGTGCAGGAGGCACCGGGGAGCTGTTTTTT.

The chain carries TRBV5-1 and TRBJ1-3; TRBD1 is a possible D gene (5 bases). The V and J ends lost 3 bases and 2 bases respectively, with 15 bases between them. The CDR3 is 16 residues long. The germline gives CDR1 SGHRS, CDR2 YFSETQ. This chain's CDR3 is CASSWDSGGPGNTIYF. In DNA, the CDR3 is TGCGCCAGCAGCTGGGACTCCGGGGGTCCTGGAAACACCATATATTTT.

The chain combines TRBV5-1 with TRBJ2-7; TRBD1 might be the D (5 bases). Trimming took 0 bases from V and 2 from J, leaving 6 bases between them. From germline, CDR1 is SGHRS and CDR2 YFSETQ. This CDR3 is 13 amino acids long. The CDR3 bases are TGCGCCAGCAGCTTGGCAGGGACCTACGAGCAGTACTTC. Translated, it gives CASSLAGTYEQYF.

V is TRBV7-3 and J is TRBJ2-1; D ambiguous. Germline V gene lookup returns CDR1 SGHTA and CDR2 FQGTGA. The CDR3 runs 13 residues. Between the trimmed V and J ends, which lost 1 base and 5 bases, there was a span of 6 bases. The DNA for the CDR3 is TGTGCCAGCAGCTTAAGTGTAAACAATGAGCAGTTCTTC. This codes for CASSLSVNNEQFF.

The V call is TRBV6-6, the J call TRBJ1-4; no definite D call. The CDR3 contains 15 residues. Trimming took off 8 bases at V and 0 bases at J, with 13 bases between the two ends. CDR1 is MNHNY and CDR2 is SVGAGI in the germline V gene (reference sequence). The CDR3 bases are TGTGCCAGCTCAGGCCCGGGAGCAACTAATGAAAAACTGTTTTTT. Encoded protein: CASSGPGATNEKLFF.

The CDR3: CASSLEQGLRGYTF. DNA for the CDR3: TGTGCCAGCAGCTTGGAACAGGGCCTACGTGGCTACACCTTC. This chain links TRBV5-4 with TRBJ1-2; weak D call: TRBD1 (6 bases). From germline, CDR1 is SGHNT and CDR2 YYREEE (reference sequence). V dropped 0 bases and J dropped 7 bases, with 13 bases sitting between them. The CDR3 runs 14 residues. Filled out from reference TRBV5-4 and TRBJ1-2, the complete variable domain reads ETGVTQSPTHLIKTRGQQVTLRCSSQSGHNTVSWYQQALGQGPQFIFQYYREEENGRGNFPPRFSGLQFPNYSSELNVNALELDDSALYLCASSLEQGLRGYTFGSGTRLTVV.

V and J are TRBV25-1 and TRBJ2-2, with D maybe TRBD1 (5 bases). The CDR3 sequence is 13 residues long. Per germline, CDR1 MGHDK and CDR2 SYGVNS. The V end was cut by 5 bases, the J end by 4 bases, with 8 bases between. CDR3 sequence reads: CASSHQGTGELFF. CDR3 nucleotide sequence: TGTGCCAGCAGTCACCAGGGCACCGGGGAGCTGTTTTTT.

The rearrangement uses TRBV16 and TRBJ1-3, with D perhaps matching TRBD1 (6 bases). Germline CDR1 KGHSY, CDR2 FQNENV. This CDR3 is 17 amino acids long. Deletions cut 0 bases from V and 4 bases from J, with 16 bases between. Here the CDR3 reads CASSQSTLTGNGNTIYF. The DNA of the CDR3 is TGTGCCAGCAGCCAATCTACCCTCACAGGGAACGGAAACACCATATATTTT. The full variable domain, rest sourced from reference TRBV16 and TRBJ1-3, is GEEVAQTPKHLVRGEGQKAKLYCAPIKGHSYVFWYQQVLKNEFKFLISFQNENVFDETGMPKERFSAKCLPNSPCSLEIQATKLEDSAVYFCASSQSTLTGNGNTIYFGEGSWLTVV.